Listed below are T cell receptor beta chains from one sample, sequenced in a study of long-term antiretroviral therapy in people with HIV. The data were produced by immunoSEQ multiplex PCR, yet TCRdb's version contains in-frame clones alone and is incomplete. This table holds approximately 39,000 clones, around 75% found once. The sequenced sample was unsorted PBMCs, obtained 1.5 years after starting antiretroviral therapy. These receptor sequences come from a man younger than 30 with HIV. Both conserved end residues are part of each CDR3. The D gene is left open where the match is weak.

d_call | cdr3_length | j_call | v_call | cdr3_nt | cdr3_aa
NA | 15 | TRBJ1-1 | TRBV5-1 | TGCGCCAGCAGCTTGGGGTCTTTGGGGGACACTGAAGCTTTCTTT | CASSLGSLGDTEAFF
TRBD2 | 15 | TRBJ2-7 | TRBV27 | TGTGCCAGCAGTTTCCGGAGCGGGAGCGATGGCGAGCAGTACTTC | CASSFRSGSDGEQYF
TRBD2 | 16 | TRBJ2-1 | TRBV7-3 | TGTGCCAGCAGCCCCCACGGACTAGCGGGAGTAAATGAGCAGTTCTTC | CASSPHGLAGVNEQFF
TRBD1 | 15 | TRBJ1-5 | TRBV7-2 | TGTGCCAGCAGCTTAGGCGGACAGGGGAGAGAACCCCAGCATTTT | CASSLGGQGREPQHF
NA | 13 | TRBJ2-7 | TRBV5-1 | TGCGCCAGCAGCTTTCGTCAGAACGGCGAGCAGTACTTC | CASSFRQNGEQYF
NA | 14 | TRBJ2-7 | TRBV30 | TGTGCCTGGAGTGTGGGGGGAGGACTCTACGAGCAGTACTTC | CAWSVGGGLYEQYF
TRBD1 | 15 | TRBJ2-2 | TRBV7-2 | TGTGCCAGCAGCTTAGGGGACAGGCCCACCGGGGAGCTGTTTTTT | CASSLGDRPTGELFF
NA | 15 | TRBJ1-2 | TRBV28 | TGTGCCAGCAGCACTCCTACAGGCCCCAGCTATGGCTACACCTTC | CASSTPTGPSYGYTF
NA | 14 | TRBJ2-7 | TRBV21-1 | TGTGCCAGCCGGCATGGGAGGGCAAACTACGAGCAGTACTTC | CASRHGRANYEQYF
NA | 14 | TRBJ1-5 | TRBV9 | TGTGCCAGCAGCGGTGGAGGGGTCAATCAGCCCCAGCATTTT | CASSGGGVNQPQHF
NA | 15 | TRBJ2-6 | TRBV11-2 | TGTGCCAGCAGCTTCATAGGGTCTGGGGCCAACGTCCTGACTTTC | CASSFIGSGANVLTF
NA | 14 | TRBJ1-2 | TRBV5-1 | TGCGCCAGCAGCTTGTCGTCAGGGGTCTATGGCTACACCTTC | CASSLSSGVYGYTF
NA | 15 | TRBJ2-3 | TRBV14 | TGTGCCAGCAGCCAACTAGCGACTAGCACAGATACGCAGTATTTT | CASSQLATSTDTQYF
TRBD1 | 14 | TRBJ2-7 | TRBV2 | TGTGCCAGCAGTGAGCAGGGACAGTACTACGAGCAGTACTTC | CASSEQGQYYEQYF
NA | 14 | TRBJ2-7 | TRBV7-9 | TGTGCCAGCAGCTTAAGGGCGGGGCCTTCCGAGCAGTACTTC | CASSLRAGPSEQYF
TRBD2 | 14 | TRBJ2-7 | TRBV29-1 | TGCAGCGTTGAATCTAGCGGAGGGACCTACGAGCAGTACTTC | CSVESSGGTYEQYF